This passage covers 9 T cell receptor beta chains from one sample sequenced in a study of OX40 agonist ivuxolimab in advanced cancers. Clones were sequenced by immunoSEQ multiplex PCR, and TCRdb holds only the in-frame ones, with some missing. Among just over 90,000 clones listed, 92% were seen once. The sequenced sample was CD4+ or CD8+ T cells sorted from blood, obtained in a trial of the OX40 agonist ivuxolimab. These receptors were obtained from an adult with an advanced solid tumor such as melanoma, head and neck, liver or kidney cancer.

The CDR3 DNA follows: TGCAGCGTTGTGAGCGGGGACACCTACGAGCAGTACTTC. This gives the protein CSVVSGDTYEQYF. The rearrangement links TRBV29-1 to TRBJ2-7; TRBD2 might be the D (7 bases). The CDR3 is 13 residues long. Trimming shortened V by 4 bases and J by 2 bases, and 12 bases separated the two germline ends. In germline, CDR1 is SQVTM, CDR2 ANQGSEA.

The V and J genes are TRBV5-1 and TRBJ2-7; 7 bases map to TRBD1. This CDR3 spans 15 amino acids. J lost 3 bases, V lost 0 bases, and 6 bases had no gene match. Germline values: CDR1 SGHRS, CDR2 YFSETQ. CDR3 sequence reads: CASSLGQTGSYEQYF. The CDR3 nucleotides read TGCGCCAGCAGCTTGGGGCAGACAGGGAGCTACGAGCAGTACTTC.

This rearrangement joins TRBV6-5 to TRBJ2-7, with 7 bases fitting TRBD1. CDR1 is MNHEY, CDR2 SVGAGI, per germline. The CDR3 covers 14 residues. Unmatched junction bases numbered 5, after V lost 6 bases and J lost 0 bases. The CDR3 here is CASRAGTVSYEQYF. CDR3 in DNA: TGTGCCAGCAGAGCCGGGACAGTCTCCTACGAGCAGTACTTC.

The V gene is TRBV12-5, the J gene TRBJ2-7; 9 bases fit TRBD1. CDR3 length: 16 residues. V lost 2 bases and J lost 5; bases outside the gene matches: 10. Germline lookup yields CDR1 LGHNT and CDR2 FRNRAP. The CDR3 nucleotides read TGTGCTAGTGGTTTGACCTACACGGGACAGGGAGACGAGCAGTACTTC. Protein sequence: CASGLTYTGQGDEQYF.

As concerns this clone: Other DNA sequences from this sample encode an identical CDR3 as well. The chain links TRBV5-1 to TRBJ2-7; 9 bases are shared with TRBD1. Trimming cost V 5 bases and J 4 bases; bases outside gene matches: 7. Germline CDR1 SGHRS, CDR2 YFSETQ. There are 14 residues in the CDR3. CDR3 sequence (DNA): TGCGCCAGCAGTTTCGGGACAGGGACGTACGAGCAGTACTTC. This sequence encodes CASSFGTGTYEQYF. The full variable domain, rest sourced from reference TRBV5-1 and TRBJ2-7, is KAGVTQTPRYLIKTRGQQVTLSCSPISGHRSVSWYQQTPGQGLQFLFEYFSETQRNKGNFPGRFSGRQFSNSRSEMNVSTLELGDSALYLCASSFGTGTYEQYFGPGTRLTVT.

This chain connects TRBV10-1 to TRBJ2-3, with 7 positions matching TRBD1. CDR3 length: 17 residues. V lost 5 bases to trimming and J lost 2 bases; unmatched junction nucleotides: 13. Germline assignment: CDR1 WNHNN and CDR2 SYGVQD (reference sequence). This chain's CDR3 is CASSTPPRGRNTDTQYF. The CDR3 region has the DNA TGCGCCAGCAGTACACCTCCAAGGGGGCGCAACACAGATACGCAGTATTTT.

This sequence joins TRBV7-8 and TRBJ2-2; 15 bases line up with TRBD2. The germline gives CDR1 SGHVS, CDR2 FQNEAQ. Losses at the gene ends were 5 bases for V and 2 bases for J; bases not matched to a gene: 9. This CDR3 is built from 19 residues. The DNA of the CDR3 is TGTGCCAGCAGCCCAAGGACTAGCGGGAGGGCCCCCAACACCGGGGAGCTGTTTTTT. Its translation is CASSPRTSGRAPNTGELFF.

This clone was recorded once. The chain links TRBV7-2 to TRBJ2-1; unclear D gene. The V gene's germline CDR1 is SGHTA and CDR2 FQGNSA. The CDR3 extends over 17 amino acids. Trimming took 1 base from V and 6 from J, leaving 19 bases between them. CDR3 sequence reads: CASSLELGGTTLNEQFF. CDR3 nucleotides: TGTGCCAGCAGCTTAGAGTTAGGCGGTACTACACTCAATGAGCAGTTCTTC.

The V call is TRBV14, the J call TRBJ1-2; D is perhaps TRBD1 (6 bases). The CDR3 is made up of 14 amino acids. Trimming removed 0 bases at V and 7 bases at J, with 12 bases between. Germline assignment: CDR1 SGHDN and CDR2 FVKESK. CDR3 region: CASSQDGTMGGYTF. The CDR3 DNA reads TGTGCCAGCAGCCAAGATGGGACAATGGGTGGCTACACCTTC.